What follows are 31 T cell receptor beta chains derived from one specimen sequenced in a study of blood T cell repertoires in COVID-19. Assay: immunoSEQ multiplex PCR; the TCRdb copy retains only in-frame clones and omits some. The table lists under 45,000 clones, approximately 73% of them singletons. Source material: peripheral blood. All receptors derive from an elderly man with acute or convalescent COVID-19.

The chain joins TRBV5-1 to TRBJ2-7, with 10 bases aligning to TRBD1. There are 13 residues in the CDR3. Germline trimming cut 6 bases from V and 4 bases from J; bases unmatched to any gene: 4. Per the germline V gene, CDR1 is SGHRS and CDR2 is YFSETQ. The CDR3 nucleotides read TGCGCCAGCACCCGGGACAGGGGATACGAGCAGTACTTC. Protein product: CASTRDRGYEQYF. Complete variable domain (other parts from reference TRBV5-1 and TRBJ2-7): KAGVTQTPRYLIKTRGQQVTLSCSPISGHRSVSWYQQTPGQGLQFLFEYFSETQRNKGNFPGRFSGRQFSNSRSEMNVSTLELGDSALYLCASTRDRGYEQYFGPGTRLTVT.

This clone appeared a single time. This chain joins TRBV9 and TRBJ2-3; the match to TRBD2 covers 7 bases. Germline lookup yields CDR1 SGDLS and CDR2 YYNGEE. After removal of 2 bases from V and 2 bases from J, the junction contained 2 bases not matched to a gene. This CDR3 is 14 amino acids long. In DNA form, the CDR3 reads TGTGCCAGCAGCGTCAGCGGGAACACAGATACGCAGTATTTT. The encoded protein is CASSVSGNTDTQYF.

The J gene is TRBJ2-1, the V gene TRBV6-6, with 8 bases that match TRBD2. Germline V lookup: CDR1 MNHNY, CDR2 SVGAGI (reference sequence). The V segment lost 2 bases and the J segment 6 bases; nucleotides outside the gene matches: 6. The CDR3 length is 15 residues. The CDR3 DNA reads as TGTGCCAGCAGTTACGAAGGGACTAGATTCAATGAGCAGTTCTTC. This encodes CASSYEGTRFNEQFF.

The genes are TRBV5-1 and TRBJ2-3; 8 bases agree with TRBD1. Germline V lookup: CDR1 SGHRS, CDR2 YFSETQ. The CDR3 is 17 amino acids. The J segment lost 4 bases and the V segment lost 4 bases, leaving 14 bases of the junction unmatched. The CDR3 here is CASSPNAGTGLSDTQYF. Written as DNA, the CDR3 is TGCGCCAGCAGCCCGAATGCCGGGACAGGCCTGTCAGATACGCAGTATTTT.

J is TRBJ1-2 and V is TRBV5-1; possibly TRBD1 for D (6 bases). Germline CDR1 and CDR2: SGHRS and YFSETQ. The CDR3 extends over 14 amino acids. The ends were cut back, 4 bases at V and 6 bases at J, with 16 bases in the middle. The chain's CDR3 is CASSLITGLDGYTF. The CDR3 DNA follows: TGCGCCAGCAGCCTAATTACAGGGTTAGATGGCTACACCTTC.

This rearrangement joins TRBV4-2 to TRBJ1-2, with 7 bases fitting TRBD1. Germline lookup yields CDR1 LGHNA and CDR2 YNFKEQ. Germline trimming cut 6 bases from V and 7 bases from J; bases unmatched to any gene: 11. The CDR3 contains 14 residues. CDR3 DNA sequence: TGTGCCAGCAGTCACGACAGGGTAATGGGTGGCTACACCTTC. This codes for CASSHDRVMGGYTF.

The chain employs TRBV5-1 and TRBJ1-4; TRBD1 aligns across 9 bases. This CDR3 spans 15 amino acids. CDR1 and CDR2 (germline): SGHRS, YFSETQ. V lost 4 bases and J lost 8; bases outside the gene matches: 9. The CDR3 spells CASSLATGGPEKLFF. In nucleotides, the CDR3 is TGCGCCAGCAGCCTCGCGACAGGGGGGCCCGAAAAACTGTTTTTT.

This chain connects TRBV3-1 (or the pseudogene TRBV3-2) to TRBJ1-2, with 7 bases that match TRBD1. Germline V gene data show CDR1 as LGHDT and CDR2 as YNNKEL (reference sequence). CDR3 length: 16 amino acids. J lost 6 bases, V lost 3 bases, and 13 bases had no gene match. This CDR3 reads CASSHTTQGQRDGYTF. The CDR3 DNA reads as TGTGCCAGCAGCCACACTACACAGGGGCAAAGGGATGGCTACACCTTC.

The chain uses TRBV5-1 and TRBJ2-7, with 9 nucleotides matching TRBD2. Germline CDR1 is SGHRS and CDR2 is YFSETQ. Trimming took 1 base from V and 4 from J; bases not matched to a gene: 6. The CDR3 has 15 residues. The CDR3 sequence is CASSLSAGGPYEQYF. DNA of the CDR3: TGCGCCAGCAGCTTGAGCGCGGGAGGGCCTTACGAGCAGTACTTC.

This chain links TRBV19 with TRBJ2-2; possibly TRBD1 for D (6 bases). This CDR3 is 15 amino acids long. V lost 6 bases to trimming and J lost 5 bases, with 16 bases between them. CDR1 is LNHDA, CDR2 SQIVND, per germline (reference sequence). This CDR3 is CASSSGTSGTGELFF. CDR3 in DNA: TGTGCCAGTAGCTCCGGGACATCAGGGACCGGGGAGCTGTTTTTT.

CDR3 DNA: TGTGCCAGCAGCGTAGCGGGAGGGCCGGACACCGGGGAGCTGTTTTTT. Translation: CASSVAGGPDTGELFF. This chain connects TRBV9 to TRBJ2-2, with 8 bases identical to TRBD2. The V and J ends lost 0 bases and 3 bases, in that order; junction bases with no gene match: 4. In germline, CDR1 is SGDLS, CDR2 YYNGEE. This CDR3 has 16 amino acids.

The gene calls are TRBV6-5 and TRBJ2-5, with TRBD1 identical over 9 bases. The germline V gene has CDR1 MNHEY and CDR2 SVGAGI. The CDR3 has 13 amino acids. The trim removed 11 bases at V and 4 bases at J, leaving 8 bases unmatched. DNA of the CDR3: TGTGCCGGGAGACAGGGGGTTTTAGAGACCCAGTACTTC. As protein: CAGRQGVLETQYF.

This chain uses TRBV5-1 with TRBJ2-7; 10 bases are a match to TRBD1. Trimming took 5 bases from V and 7 from J; bases not matched to a gene: 12. CDR3 length: 15 residues. Germline assignment: CDR1 SGHRS and CDR2 YFSETQ. Here the CDR3 reads CASRKGQGSGGEQYF. CDR3 in DNA: TGCGCCAGCAGAAAGGGACAGGGGAGTGGTGGGGAGCAGTACTTC.

This clone was counted only a few times. The V and J genes are TRBV3-1 (or the pseudogene TRBV3-2) and TRBJ2-3; a weak D match, TRBD2 (6 bases). The CDR3 loop spans 15 amino acids. V gave up 2 bases and J gave up 1 base, with 10 bases separating them. From germline, CDR1 is LGHDT and CDR2 YNNKEL (reference sequence). CDR3 in amino acids: CASSQLATRTDTQYF. For the CDR3, the DNA is TGTGCCAGCAGCCAACTAGCGACTCGCACAGATACGCAGTATTTT.

The V gene is TRBV19, the J gene TRBJ1-2; D is ambiguous. Trimming cost V 6 bases and J 8 bases, with 10 bases left between them. CDR3 size: 11 residues. Germline CDR1 and CDR2: LNHDA and SQIVND (reference sequence). The CDR3 here is CASRNIGGYTF. The CDR3 nucleotides are TGTGCCAGTAGGAACATCGGGGGCTACACCTTC.

The CDR3 DNA follows: TGTGCCAGCAGTTTGGCCTTTGGCTACGAGCAGTACTTC. This encodes CASSLAFGYEQYF. This rearrangement joins TRBV27 to TRBJ2-7; D remains unclear. Germline V gene sequence: CDR1 MNHEY, CDR2 SMNVEV (reference sequence). The V end lost 3 bases, the J end lost 3 bases, and 9 bases lay between the germline ends. The CDR3 has 13 amino acids.

This clone showed up many times. The rearrangement joins TRBV7-9 to TRBJ2-1; 9 positions match TRBD1. Germline V gene lookup returns CDR1 SEHNR and CDR2 FQNEAQ (reference sequence). The CDR3 covers 15 residues. With V trimmed by 1 base and J by 4 bases, 2 bases remained unmatched. The CDR3 nucleotides read TGTGCCAGCAGCTTAGACAGGGGGCCGTACAATGAGCAGTTCTTC. Translating it yields CASSLDRGPYNEQFF.

The V gene is TRBV2, the J gene TRBJ1-2; 9 positions agree with TRBD1. The germline gives CDR1 SNHLY, CDR2 FYNNEI. V lost 6 bases, J lost 7 bases, and 9 bases stayed unmatched. This CDR3 has 14 residues. CDR3 amino acids: CASSRTGEGGGYTF. The DNA of the CDR3 is TGTGCCAGCAGCCGGACAGGGGAAGGGGGTGGCTACACCTTC.

V and J are TRBV14 and TRBJ2-3; 8 bases map to TRBD2. CDR3 size: 16 residues. Germline values: CDR1 SGHDN, CDR2 FVKESK. V shed 1 base and J 5 bases; nucleotides not matched to a gene: 8. The CDR3 DNA sequence: TGTGCCAGCAGCCAAGTGGGACTAGAACGTGTAGATACGCAGTATTTT. Protein: CASSQVGLERVDTQYF.

The V gene is TRBV2, the J gene TRBJ2-6, with 8 bases aligning to TRBD2. Germline V gene sequence: CDR1 SNHLY, CDR2 FYNNEI. The CDR3 is made up of 17 amino acids. The junction had 10 bases not matched to a gene; V was cut back by 9 bases and J by 0 bases. CDR3 amino acids: CARAGGATSSGANVLTF. CDR3 sequence (DNA): TGTGCCAGGGCCGGGGGGGCAACCTCCTCTGGGGCCAACGTCCTGACTTTC.

The rearrangement links TRBV7-2 to TRBJ2-7; 12 bases are shared with TRBD2. Trimming at V came to 5 bases and at J to 7 bases, leaving 6 bases not matched to a gene. CDR1 and CDR2 from the germline V gene are SGHTA and FQGNSA. The CDR3 has 14 residues. The DNA for the CDR3 is TGTGCCAGCAGCGGATCTAGCGGGGGGGCGGAGCAGTACTTC. Translation: CASSGSSGGAEQYF.

This clone was seen once. V and J are TRBV9 and TRBJ2-7; perhaps TRBD2 as D (6 bases). This CDR3 spans 15 amino acids. The germline V gene encodes CDR1 SGDLS and CDR2 YYNGEE. V was trimmed by 0 bases and J by 0 bases, leaving 10 bases between them. The CDR3 reads CASSVGLAFSYEQYF. DNA for the CDR3: TGTGCCAGCAGCGTAGGGCTAGCGTTCTCCTACGAGCAGTACTTC.

This clone was seen just once. The rearrangement links TRBV5-6 to TRBJ2-1, with 13 nucleotides matching TRBD2. In germline, CDR1 is SGHDT, CDR2 YYEEEE. The length of the CDR3 is 16 residues. V lost 0 bases to trimming and J lost 7 bases; unmatched junction nucleotides: 4. CDR3 in DNA: TGTGCCAGCAGCTTGGAGGGACTAGCGGGATTAAATGAGCAGTTCTTC. Translating it yields CASSLEGLAGLNEQFF.

The chain uses TRBV18 and TRBJ2-5; 10 nucleotides match TRBD2. The CDR3 sequence is 15 residues long. After removal of 3 bases from V and 2 bases from J, the junction contained 3 bases not matched to a gene. Germline CDR1 reads KGHSH; CDR2 reads LQKENI. The CDR3 protein is CASSPGLAVQETQYF. As DNA, the CDR3 is TGTGCCAGCTCACCCGGACTAGCGGTTCAAGAGACCCAGTACTTC.

The chain is built from TRBV9 and TRBJ1-2; no clear D gene. Germline V gene sequence: CDR1 SGDLS, CDR2 YYNGEE. V was cut by 7 bases and J by 8 bases, with 15 bases left in between. This CDR3 spans 12 amino acids. The CDR3 sequence is CASEGLERGYTF. CDR3 bases: TGTGCCAGCGAGGGCCTTGAGAGGGGCTACACCTTC.

CDR3 DNA sequence: TGTGCCAGCTCCCCAACCGGACAGGGGGAAACCCTTTCTTATGGCTACACCTTC. This translates into CASSPTGQGETLSYGYTF. The V gene is TRBV18, the J gene TRBJ1-2; 10 positions match TRBD1. CDR3 length: 18 amino acids. Unmatched junction bases numbered 18, after V lost 6 bases and J lost 5 bases. The germline V gene has CDR1 KGHSH and CDR2 LQKENI.

The CDR3 DNA reads as TGCAGTGCTAGAGGAGGGGGCGGCTACACCTTC. Residues: CSARGGGGYTF. This chain connects TRBV20-1 to TRBJ1-2; 7 nucleotides align to TRBD1. The J segment lost 8 bases and the V segment lost 1 base, leaving 1 base of the junction unmatched. From germline, CDR1 is DFQATT and CDR2 SNEGSKA (reference sequence). This CDR3 comprises 11 residues.

The J gene is TRBJ2-3, the V gene TRBV5-4; 7 bases fit TRBD1. Germline CDR1 and CDR2: SGHNT and YYREEE (reference sequence). There are 15 residues in the CDR3. V lost 0 bases, J lost 2 bases, and 3 bases stayed unmatched. CDR3 loop: CASSLEGGPTDTQYF. The CDR3, as DNA: TGTGCCAGCAGCTTGGAAGGGGGCCCCACAGATACGCAGTATTTT. The variable domain in full, with the rest retrieved from reference TRBV5-4 and TRBJ2-3, is ETGVTQSPTHLIKTRGQQVTLRCSSQSGHNTVSWYQQALGQGPQFIFQYYREEENGRGNFPPRFSGLQFPNYSSELNVNALELDDSALYLCASSLEGGPTDTQYFGPGTRLTVL.

The sample holds a few counts of this clone. Here the CDR3 reads CASSATSGSDEQFF. CDR3 bases: TGTGCCAGCAGCGCGACTAGCGGGAGCGATGAGCAGTTCTTC. This rearrangement joins TRBV9 to TRBJ2-1; 12 positions agree with TRBD2. The CDR3 runs 14 residues. Germline assignment: CDR1 SGDLS and CDR2 YYNGEE. V was clipped by 3 bases and J by 8 bases; unmatched bases: 3.

This chain uses TRBV10-3 with TRBJ1-6, with 7 bases fitting TRBD1. V trimming: 4 bases; J trimming: 8 bases; junction bases outside the gene matches: 5. Germline V gene lookup returns CDR1 ENHRY and CDR2 SYGVKD. The CDR3 extends over 14 amino acids. The CDR3 nucleotides are TGTGCCATCAGTGGTATAGACAGGGATTCACCCCTCCACTTT. Its translation is CAISGIDRDSPLHF.

The V gene is TRBV3-1 (or the pseudogene TRBV3-2), the J gene TRBJ2-1; 7 nucleotides line up with TRBD2. V trimming: 2 bases; J trimming: 4 bases; junction bases outside the gene matches: 5. Germline assignment: CDR1 LGHDT and CDR2 YNNKEL (reference sequence). CDR3 size: 15 residues. The CDR3 loop reads CASSQKTGGYNEQFF. The DNA for the CDR3 is TGTGCCAGCAGCCAAAAGACCGGGGGGTACAATGAGCAGTTCTTC.